This TCR beta chain was recorded in a study of blood T cell repertoires in COVID-19. Across the whole study: Acute and convalescent COVID-19 specimens originated in the United States, Italy and Spain. Nucleic acid was either cDNA or gDNA, and it came from T cells, B-cell-depleted T cells, or PBMCs.

Germline loops: CDR1 SNHLY, CDR2 FYNNEI. V lost 0 bases and J lost 5, with 7 bases in between. CDR3 length: 13 amino acids. Authors' data handling: Amplified reference gene primers provided the basis for estimating nucleated cell counts. Profiling relied on immunoSEQ multiplex PCR, and the TCRdb table lists in-frame clones only, not all of them. V, J and clone size were drawn from that table, and D and trimming were deduced from the DNA. This table has roughly 170,000 clones, around 89% appearing once. The sequenced sample was peripheral blood. The V call is TRBV2, the J call TRBJ2-5, with D perhaps TRBD2 (5 bases). This sequence was found in a man in his sixties with acute or convalescent COVID-19. The CDR3 region is CASSEAGGETQYF. For the CDR3, the DNA is TGTGCCAGCAGTGAAGCAGGCGGGGAGACCCAGTACTTC.